This is a list of T cell receptor beta chains from one sample in a study of cytomegalovirus exposure and HLA in healthy donors. This table comes from immunoSEQ multiplex PCR, and its TCRdb copy is limited to in-frame clones, with some not included. The sample yields some 150,000 clones, around 79% seen once. Input material: PBMCs. Receptor source: a man in his forties or fifties in good health and CMV-seropositive. The CDR3 runs from the conserved cysteine through the conserved F or W. The D gene is left open where the match is weak. Expanded clones are given a class, and other clones once, few, many or no size at all.

TRBV19,NA,NA,TRBJ1-5,CASMLGVHQPQHF,TGTGCCAGTATGTTAGGGGTTCATCAGCCCCAGCATTTT
TRBV4-3,NA,TRBD1,TRBJ2-7,CASSQDMTQGASSYEQYF,TGCGCCAGCAGCCAAGATATGACACAGGGGGCTAGCTCCTACGAGCAGTACTTC
TRBV7-2,NA,TRBD2,TRBJ2-1,CASSREYGTSGRGHEQFF,TGTGCCAGCAGCCGAGAATACGGGACTAGCGGGAGAGGGCATGAGCAGTTCTTC
TRBV9,NA,NA,TRBJ1-4,CASSQAGAREKLFF,TGTGCCAGCAGCCAGGCGGGCGCGCGGGAAAAACTGTTTTTT
TRBV19,NA,TRBD2,TRBJ2-7,CASKEELAGSYEQYF,TGTGCCAGTAAAGAGGAACTAGCGGGTAGCTACGAGCAGTACTTC
TRBV10-1,NA,NA,TRBJ2-7,CASSEATRPYEQYF,TGCGCCAGCAGTGAAGCGACTAGACCGTACGAGCAGTACTTC
TRBV4-2,once,NA,TRBJ2-7,CASSQDLQGSYEQYF,TGTGCCAGCAGCCAAGATCTCCAGGGGAGCTACGAGCAGTACTTC
TRBV7-9,NA,TRBD2,TRBJ2-1,CASSRAPSGRGDNEQFF,TGTGCCAGCAGCCGGGCCCCTAGCGGGAGGGGGGACAATGAGCAGTTCTTC
TRBV11-3,NA,TRBD2,TRBJ2-7,CASSFSGSGEQYF,TGTGCCAGCAGCTTTAGCGGGAGCGGCGAGCAGTACTTC
TRBV28,NA,NA,TRBJ1-2,CASSSGTPSYGYTF,TGTGCCAGCAGTTCCGGGACACCATCCTATGGCTACACCTTC
TRBV4-2,NA,NA,TRBJ2-3,CASSPQGRVDTQYF,TGTGCCAGCAGCCCGCAGGGGAGGGTAGATACGCAGTATTTT
TRBV7-8,NA,NA,TRBJ1-1,CASSLEGGMTEAFF,TGTGCCAGCAGCTTGGAGGGCGGAATGACTGAAGCTTTCTTT
TRBV9,NA,TRBD2,TRBJ2-5,CASSVMGLAGEETQYF,TGTGCCAGCAGCGTAATGGGACTAGCGGGAGAAGAGACCCAGTACTTC
TRBV18,NA,TRBD2,TRBJ2-1,CASSRRGLAAYNEQFF,TGTGCCAGCTCAAGACGGGGACTAGCGGCCTACAATGAGCAGTTCTTC
TRBV27,once,NA,TRBJ2-5,CASSFPGTHRGETQYF,TGTGCCAGCAGTTTCCCCGGGACTCACCGCGGCGAGACCCAGTACTTC
TRBV15,NA,TRBD1,TRBJ1-2,CATSRPRVSGQGAGGYTF,TGTGCCACCAGCAGACCCAGGGTCTCGGGACAGGGGGCAGGAGGCTACACCTTC
TRBV18,NA,NA,TRBJ2-1,CASSPPTGSLNEQFF,TGTGCCAGCTCACCACCGACAGGATCCTTGAATGAGCAGTTCTTC
TRBV27,NA,NA,TRBJ1-1,CASSVRPTVTEAFF,TGTGCCAGCAGTGTCCGGCCGACAGTCACTGAAGCTTTCTTT
TRBV7-9,NA,NA,TRBJ2-2,CASSRGTETTGELFF,TGTGCCAGCAGCCGCGGGACAGAGACCACCGGGGAGCTGTTTTTT
TRBV7-9,NA,NA,TRBJ2-2,CASSLAHSTGELFF,TGTGCCAGCAGCTTAGCCCACAGCACCGGGGAGCTGTTTTTT
TRBV11-3,once,TRBD2,TRBJ2-5,CASSLGLAGGTGETQYF,TGTGCCAGCAGCTTAGGCCTAGCGGGAGGAACGGGAGAGACCCAGTACTTC
TRBV18,NA,NA,TRBJ2-1,CASSPGRGNYNEQFF,TGTGCCAGCTCACCAGGGAGGGGGAACTACAATGAGCAGTTCTTC
TRBV5-8,NA,TRBD1,TRBJ1-2,CASSLRTGGKIGYGYTF,TGTGCCAGCAGCCTGAGGACAGGGGGCAAAATCGGCTATGGCTACACCTTC
TRBV9,NA,TRBD2,TRBJ2-1,CASSVGSSGGYNEQFF,TGTGCCAGCAGCGTAGGTTCTAGCGGGGGCTACAATGAGCAGTTCTTC
TRBV6-5,NA,TRBD1,TRBJ1-1,CASSYASGGTEAFF,TGTGCCAGCAGTTACGCATCAGGGGGCACTGAAGCTTTCTTT
TRBV7-9,NA,TRBD2,TRBJ2-3,CASSSGRLADITDTQYF,TGTGCCAGCAGCTCCGGCCGACTAGCGGACATAACAGATACGCAGTATTTT
TRBV5-5,NA,TRBD1,TRBJ1-2,CASGRAVGQANYGYTF,TGTGCCAGCGGCCGCGCTGTCGGACAGGCTAACTATGGCTACACCTTC
TRBV19,NA,TRBD1,TRBJ2-5,CASRSYGTGLRETQYF,TGTGCCAGTAGATCCTATGGGACAGGGTTAAGAGAGACCCAGTACTTC
TRBV23-1,once,NA,TRBJ1-5,CASSQSGGTRVKRPQHF,TGCGCCAGCAGTCAATCGGGGGGGACCAGAGTTAAGAGGCCCCAGCATTTT
TRBV19,NA,NA,TRBJ1-2,CASSPPRGGNYGYTF,TGTGCCAGTAGCCCGCCGAGGGGAGGTAACTATGGCTACACCTTC
TRBV5-1,once,NA,TRBJ2-7,CASSLGQGGYEQYF,TGCGCCAGCAGCTTGGGGCAGGGTGGCTACGAGCAGTACTTC
TRBV2,NA,NA,TRBJ2-1,CASRQEPLNEQFF,TGTGCCAGCAGACAGGAACCCCTCAATGAGCAGTTCTTC
TRBV4-1,few,TRBD1,TRBJ1-1,CASRGQLGTEAFF,TGCGCCAGCAGGGGACAGTTGGGCACTGAAGCTTTCTTT
TRBV6-5,NA,TRBD2,TRBJ2-1,CASSYSGIYNEQFF,TGTGCCAGCAGTTATAGCGGGATTTACAATGAGCAGTTCTTC
TRBV6-5,NA,TRBD2,TRBJ2-5,CASSYGGGQETQYF,TGTGCCAGCAGTTACGGCGGGGGTCAAGAGACCCAGTACTTC
TRBV28,NA,NA,TRBJ1-4,CASSLGGEGTNEKLFF,TGTGCCAGCAGCCTTGGGGGGGAGGGGACTAATGAAAAACTGTTTTTT
TRBV7-2,NA,NA,TRBJ2-3,CASSLYRGTDTQYF,TGTGCCAGCAGCTTATATCGGGGCACAGATACGCAGTATTTT
TRBV6-5,once,NA,TRBJ2-3,CASSKRQTITDTQYF,TGTGCCAGCAGTAAACGACAGACCATCACAGATACGCAGTATTTT
TRBV23-1,NA,NA,TRBJ2-1,CASSQDLAYNEQFF,TGCGCCAGCAGTCAAGATCTAGCGTACAATGAGCAGTTCTTC
TRBV7-2,NA,NA,TRBJ2-1,CASSLDYLSSYNEQFF,TGTGCCAGCAGTTTGGACTATCTCAGCTCCTACAATGAGCAGTTCTTC
TRBV10-1,NA,NA,TRBJ1-2,CASSEGLSGSHKTLYGYTF,TGCGCCAGCAGTGAGGGGCTTTCGGGAAGTCACAAGACACTCTATGGCTACACCTTC
TRBV18,NA,TRBD1,TRBJ1-2,CASSNEQGSNYGYTF,TGTGCCAGCTCAAATGAACAGGGGTCTAACTATGGCTACACCTTC
TRBV19,NA,TRBD2,TRBJ2-1,CASSRLTSGRDNEQFF,TGTGCCAGTAGTCGCTTGACTAGCGGGAGGGACAATGAGCAGTTCTTC
TRBV30,once,NA,TRBJ1-1,CAWSVQVGSKAFF,TGTGCCTGGAGTGTACAGGTGGGATCTAAGGCTTTCTTT
TRBV6-6,NA,TRBD1,TRBJ1-1,CASMRQGGSSSEAFF,TGTGCCAGCATGAGACAGGGTGGTTCTTCATCGGAGGCTTTCTTT
TRBV27,NA,NA,TRBJ1-1,CASSFWQGEAFF,TGTGCCAGCAGTTTCTGGCAGGGTGAAGCTTTCTTT
TRBV7-8,NA,TRBD1,TRBJ1-1,CASSSRDRPVVVEAFF,TGTGCCAGCAGCTCTAGGGACAGGCCGGTAGTCGTGGAAGCTTTCTTT
TRBV29-1,NA,NA,TRBJ2-6,CSVGTGQISGANVLTF,TGCAGCGTTGGAACAGGGCAAATCTCTGGGGCCAACGTCCTGACTTTC
TRBV29-1,once,NA,TRBJ1-2,CSDRTAPNYGYTF,TGCAGCGACAGGACAGCGCCTAACTATGGCTACACCTTC
TRBV5-1,NA,TRBD1,TRBJ2-2,CASGDRENTGELFF,TGCGCCAGCGGGGACAGGGAGAACACCGGGGAGCTGTTTTTT
TRBV28,NA,TRBD1,TRBJ1-3,CASSSGTGANTIYF,TGTGCCAGCAGTAGCGGGACAGGGGCGAACACCATATATTTT
TRBV7-8,NA,NA,TRBJ1-4,CASSPPVRGEKLFF,TGTGCCAGCAGCCCCCCCGTACGGGGTGAAAAACTGTTTTTT
TRBV7-2,NA,NA,TRBJ2-1,CASSFRGYNEQFF,TGTGCCAGCAGCTTCCGCGGTTACAATGAGCAGTTCTTC
TRBV7-9,few,NA,TRBJ2-3,CASSPDISRGFADTQYF,TGTGCCAGCAGCCCTGATATTAGTAGGGGATTTGCAGATACGCAGTATTTT